This T cell receptor beta chain was recovered during a study of T cells in Graves' hyperthyroidism and ophthalmopathy. Diagnoses rested on clinical symptoms, serum thyroxine and TRAb, thyroid ultrasound and orbital computed tomography. Using RNA transcripts as the source, TCR beta CDR3 regions were amplified. The primer set for the first-round RT-PCR of the TCR CDR3 was HTBI. TCRdb re-called the multiplex PCR reads with MiXCR, one entry per CDR3 protein. The table lists about 350,000 distinct CDR3 sequences, 13% to 15% of them singletons, with about 21% in the top ten. This clonotype appeared a few times. Germline V gene sequence: CDR1 SGHTS, CDR2 YDEGEE. This CDR3 has 10 amino acids. Trimming took 4 bases from V and 11 from J, leaving 8 bases between them.

This sequence joins TRBV5-8 and TRBJ2-3, with D uncertain. Sequences were obtained from blood. The clonotype originates from an older woman with Graves' ophthalmopathy. The CDR3 here is CASSRQLQYF. CDR3 sequence (DNA): TGTGCCAGCAGCCGCCAACTGCAGTATTTT.